Given below is one TCR beta chain in context. Its antigen is unidentified. The length of the CDR3 is 13 residues. V shed 6 bases and J 10 bases; nucleotides not matched to a gene: 7. Germline CDR1 MNHEY, CDR2 SVGAGI. The protocol was immunoSEQ multiplex PCR, while the TCRdb copy is restricted to in-frame clones and leaves out a portion. The table lists approximately 100,000 clones, about 72% of them singletons. These data are taken from a study of cytotoxic CD8 clonotypes in ibrutinib-treated CLL. Findings of the study overall: Private clonotypes, not public ones, expanded at ibrutinib response. An increase in clonality occurred at ibrutinib response, followed by a return toward baseline at progression.

Approximately 2.2 micrograms of genomic DNA from cryopreserved PBMCs went into TCR beta libraries. V and J are TRBV6-5 and TRBJ1-4; 8 nucleotides match TRBD1. This specimen consisted of PBMCs, obtained after 12 months of ibrutinib treatment. This clonotype was obtained from a human donor with chronic lymphocytic leukemia. CDR3 protein: CASSRGQGGKLFF. The CDR3 DNA sequence: TGTGCCAGCAGCCGAGGACAGGGAGGAAAACTGTTTTTT.